These T cell receptor beta chains were read from a single sample in a study of OX40 agonist ivuxolimab in advanced cancers. Produced via immunoSEQ multiplex PCR; TCRdb's table is partial and in-frame only. Here the sample spans about 46,000 clones, approximately 83% being singletons. This sample comprised CD4+ or CD8+ T cells sorted from blood, obtained in a trial of the OX40 agonist ivuxolimab. The receptors stem from an adult with an advanced solid tumor such as melanoma, head and neck, liver or kidney cancer. Each CDR3 is given with its conserved first and last residue. A D gene is named only where the DNA matches it firmly. The listing skips clone size in some rows; elsewhere it reads once, few, many or a size class.

13	.	TRBJ1-5	.	TRBV18	TGTGCCAGCTCACCACAGACCGATCTGCCCCAGCATTTT	CASSPQTDLPQHF
17	TRBD1	TRBJ1-3	.	TRBV15	TGTGCCACCAGCAGAGATAATCACAGGGGTACTGGAAACACCATATATTTT	CATSRDNHRGTGNTIYF
16	TRBD1	TRBJ1-2	once	TRBV19	TGTGCCAGTAGCCTACCGGGGACAGGGAAAAACTATGGCTACACCTTC	CASSLPGTGKNYGYTF
14	.	TRBJ1-4	.	TRBV4-2	TGTGCCAGCAGCCAAGAGGGGAGTAATGAAAAACTGTTTTTT	CASSQEGSNEKLFF
17	TRBD2	TRBJ2-1	.	TRBV9	TGTGCCAGCAGCCTATCTACCGGGACTAGCTTATCCAATGAGCAGTTCTTC	CASSLSTGTSLSNEQFF
15	.	TRBJ1-5	.	TRBV11-2	TGTGCCAGCAGCTTAGATTCTAAGGGTTATCAGCCCCAGCATTTT	CASSLDSKGYQPQHF
14	.	TRBJ2-2	.	TRBV6-1	TGTGCCAGCAGTGTACAGGGGAGGTTAGGGGAGCTGTTTTTT	CASSVQGRLGELFF
13	.	TRBJ2-7	.	TRBV6-5	TGTGCCAGCAGTTCCCTCGGTGGCGGCGAGCAGTACTTC	CASSSLGGGEQYF
14	.	TRBJ2-7	few	TRBV4-3	TGCGCCAGCAGCCAGGGTCTAAGCTCCTACGAGCAGTACTTC	CASSQGLSSYEQYF
14	TRBD1	TRBJ1-1	.	TRBV6-1	TGTGCCAGCAGTCACCAGGGGGGAAACACTGAAGCTTTCTTT	CASSHQGGNTEAFF
13	.	TRBJ1-2	.	TRBV7-2	TGTGCCAGCAGCTTTCAAGGTCTCGATGGCTACACCTTC	CASSFQGLDGYTF
12	.	TRBJ2-3	.	TRBV6-1	TGTGCCAGCAGGGCAGGGTCAAATACGCAGTATTTT	CASRAGSNTQYF
13	TRBD1	TRBJ2-3	.	TRBV5-4	TGTGCCAGCAGAAGGACAGGGGTTGATACGCAGTATTTT	CASRRTGVDTQYF
14	TRBD1	TRBJ1-2	.	TRBV10-1	TGCGCCAGCTTGTTAGGGGGCTGTCACTATGGCTACACCTTC	CASLLGGCHYGYTF
11	.	TRBJ1-4	.	TRBV5-4	TGTGCCAGCAGCAAGGGTGAAAAACTGTTTTTT	CASSKGEKLFF
15	.	TRBJ1-1	.	TRBV5-1	TGCGCCAGCAGCAATCTCGGGGTGGGGAACACTGAAGCTTTCTTT	CASSNLGVGNTEAFF
13	.	TRBJ1-5	few	TRBV7-2	TGTGCCAGCAGCTGGACCGGCAATCAGCCCCAGCATTTT	CASSWTGNQPQHF
14	.	TRBJ2-4	.	TRBV5-6	TGTGCCAGCAGCTACGGGACGGGTAAAAACATTCAGTACTTC	CASSYGTGKNIQYF
15	.	TRBJ2-6	few	TRBV4-3	TGCGCCAGCAGCCTAGCGACCTCTGGGGCCAACGTCCTGACTTTC	CASSLATSGANVLTF
15	.	TRBJ2-1	.	TRBV19	TGTGCCAGCAGCCCTGACCAGAGCTCCTACAATGAGCAGTTCTTC	CASSPDQSSYNEQFF
13	TRBD1	TRBJ2-7	.	TRBV28	TGTGCCAGCAGTTGGGACAGGGATAACGAGCAGTACTTC	CASSWDRDNEQYF
16	TRBD2	TRBJ2-3	few	TRBV5-4	TGTGCCAGCAGATCTGGACTAGCGGGGGGGCCAGATACGCAGTATTTT	CASRSGLAGGPDTQYF
14	.	TRBJ2-5	.	TRBV6-5	TGTGCCAGCAGTTACCCCGGGGGCGGAGAGACCCAGTACTTC	CASSYPGGGETQYF
15	TRBD1	TRBJ2-3	.	TRBV18	TGTGCCAGCTCCTTGACGACAGGGGACACAGATACGCAGTATTTT	CASSLTTGDTDTQYF
16	TRBD1	TRBJ2-2	.	TRBV25-1	TGTGCCAGCACCAATGGGGACAGGGGAAGGACCGGGGAGCTGCTTTTT	CASTNGDRGRTGELLF
13	.	TRBJ1-2	.	TRBV9	TGTGCCAGCAGCCCCTCCGCAAAGGGTGGCTACACCTTC	CASSPSAKGGYTF
15	.	TRBJ1-1	.	TRBV4-3	TGCGCCAGCAGCCCGGGACCCAGGGCGATAACTGAAGCTTTCTTT	CASSPGPRAITEAFF
14	TRBD1	TRBJ1-2	.	TRBV6-1	TGTGCCAGCAGACCCACAGGGGGCGCAGCTGGCTACACCTTC	CASRPTGGAAGYTF
15	TRBD1	TRBJ1-5	medium-sized	TRBV18	TGTGCCAGCTCACCCAGGACAGGGGCCGACCAGCCCCAGCATTTT	CASSPRTGADQPQHF
10	.	TRBJ2-5	.	TRBV6-1	TGTGCCGGGGGCGGGGAGACCCAGTACTTC	CAGGGETQYF
11	.	TRBJ2-7	.	TRBV14	TGTGCCAGCAGCCTGTTCGACGAGCAGTACTTC	CASSLFDEQYF
16	.	TRBJ1-3	.	TRBV11-2	TGTGCCAGCAGCCTCGGACACCTTGACTCTGGAAACACCATATATTTT	CASSLGHLDSGNTIYF